The 9 T cell receptor beta chains listed next were all sequenced from one sample in a study of blood T cells in healthy people across ages. Then a second PCR, running roughly 7 to 12 cycles, was carried out with a sample-barcoded 5' primer and a J-beta primer mix. TCRdb recomputed calls from the 5' RACE reads with MiXCR, one row per CDR3 protein. The sample has 850,000 to 950,000 distinct CDR3 sequences; 29% are singletons. The sample comprised blood. The receptors come from a woman of 80 years or more in good health.

At least ten counts were recorded for this clonotype. V usage is TRBV25-1 and J usage is TRBJ2-3; D tentatively reads TRBD1 or TRBD2 (5 bases each). The ends were cut back, 8 bases at V and 2 bases at J, with 8 bases in the middle. Per the germline V gene, CDR1 is MGHDK and CDR2 is SYGVNS. The CDR3 sequence is 12 residues long. The CDR3 DNA follows: TGTGCCAGCGGGGGAGCCACAGATACGCAGTATTTT. It yields the protein CASGGATDTQYF.

Ten or more counts support this clonotype. This sequence joins TRBV7-9 and TRBJ2-3; unclear D gene. This CDR3 has 13 residues. V was trimmed by 0 bases and J by 6 bases, leaving 7 bases between them. Germline V CDR1 and CDR2: SEHNR, FQNEAQ (reference sequence). CDR3 DNA sequence: TGTGCCAGCAGCTTAGCAGGGCTCGATACGCAGTATTTT. As protein: CASSLAGLDTQYF. Full variable domain (remainder filled in from reference TRBV7-9 and TRBJ2-3): DTGVSQNPRHKITKRGQNVTFRCDPISEHNRLYWYRQTLGQGPEFLTYFQNEAQLEKSRLLSDRFSAERPKGSFSTLEIQRTEQGDSAMYLCASSLAGLDTQYFGPGTRLTVL.

Many counts were recorded for this clonotype. V usage is TRBV6-6 and J usage is TRBJ1-2; 7 positions match TRBD1. CDR1 and CDR2 (germline): MNHNY, SVGAGI (reference sequence). The V gene end was trimmed by 5 bases and the J gene end by 0 bases; junction bases not matched to a gene: 12. The CDR3 spans 17 residues. CDR3 region: CASSTPGQPSPNYGYTF. The CDR3 DNA reads TGTGCCAGCAGTACCCCGGGACAGCCTTCTCCTAACTATGGCTACACCTTC.

This clonotype was picked up many times. The chain couples TRBV7-2 to TRBJ1-5; 7 bases are a match to TRBD1. V lost 1 base and J lost 3; bases outside the gene matches: 3. Germline assignment: CDR1 SGHTA and CDR2 FQGNSA. This CDR3 region has 15 residues. The chain's CDR3 is CASSLETGLNQPQHF. CDR3 in DNA: TGTGCCAGCAGCTTAGAGACAGGGCTCAATCAGCCCCAGCATTTT.

The gene calls are TRBV7-2 and TRBJ2-7; D may be TRBD1 or TRBD2 (5 bases each). This CDR3 region has 15 residues. Germline V gene sequence: CDR1 SGHTA, CDR2 FQGNSA. The V gene lost 2 bases and the J gene lost 3 bases, with 14 bases spanning the gap. CDR3: CASSLTVRGSYEQYF. In DNA form, the CDR3 reads TGTGCCAGCAGCTTAACGGTTCGGGGCAGCTACGAGCAGTACTTC.

To note about this clonotype: A much larger clone lies a single base off, so this may be a read error. V is TRBV12-3 or TRBV12-4 and J is TRBJ2-7, with 7 nucleotides matching TRBD2. The CDR3 contains 14 residues. The J segment lost 7 bases and the V segment lost 4 bases, leaving 10 bases of the junction unmatched. The CDR3 sequence: CASSYGGDYNEQYF. CDR3 bases: TGTGCCAGCAGTTACGGCGGGGACTACAATGAGCAGTACTTC.

A few counts support this clonotype. The chain has TRBV30 and TRBJ2-5; D ambiguous. Germline V gene sequence: CDR1 GTSNPN, CDR2 SVGIG (reference sequence). This CDR3 comprises 12 residues. V lost 0 bases, J lost 4 bases, and 6 bases lay in between. CDR3 residues: CAWSVVPETQYF. In DNA, the CDR3 is TGTGCCTGGAGTGTAGTCCCAGAGACCCAGTACTTC.

The chain couples TRBV20-1 to TRBJ2-6, with D possibly called TRBD1 or TRBD2 (5 bases each). This CDR3 is 14 amino acids long. Per the germline V gene, CDR1 is DFQATT and CDR2 is SNEGSKA (reference sequence). V was pared by 5 bases and J by 0 bases, with 8 bases between. CDR3 in amino acids: CSADGASGANVLTF. DNA of the CDR3: TGCAGTGCTGACGGGGCCTCTGGGGCCAACGTCCTGACTTTC.

This clonotype occurred many times. The chain combines TRBV24-1 with TRBJ2-1; D is perhaps TRBD1 (5 bases). The CDR3 sequence is 19 residues long. The V end was cut by 1 base, the J end by 6 bases, with 24 bases between. Germline values: CDR1 KGHDR, CDR2 SFDVKD. CDR3 DNA sequence: TGTGCCACCAGTGATTTTGGGGCCACAGACAAAAGAAACCTCAATGAGCAGTTCTTC. Translated, it gives CATSDFGATDKRNLNEQFF.